This T cell receptor (beta chain) was profiled in a study of T cell responses to AZD1222 COVID-19 vaccine. Overall study results and limits: In a largely white British group with more females than males, clonal diversity was possibly underestimated. The study identified only five to seven AZD1222 recipients as seropositive at baseline. Repertoires were sampled only after the peak T cell response.

Second doses at about 4 or about 12 weeks were pooled. The J segment lost 6 bases and the V segment lost 4 bases, leaving 5 bases of the junction unmatched. Per germline, CDR1 SGHDT and CDR2 YYEEEE. This CDR3 has 15 amino acids. Clones were read by immunoSEQ multiplex PCR, and TCRdb kept only the in-frame ones, dropping some. Of about 140,000 clones in the sample, about 89% were seen once. Points on this clone: The antigen remains undetermined.

This chain uses TRBV5-6 with TRBJ2-1; 12 positions match TRBD2. The clonotype comes from an adult who received the AZD1222 COVID-19 vaccine. This specimen was peripheral blood, taken 28 days after the second AZD1222 dose. The CDR3 DNA follows: TGTGCCAGCAGCGCTCTAGCGGGGGGGCTCAATGAGCAGTTCTTC. Its translation is CASSALAGGLNEQFF.